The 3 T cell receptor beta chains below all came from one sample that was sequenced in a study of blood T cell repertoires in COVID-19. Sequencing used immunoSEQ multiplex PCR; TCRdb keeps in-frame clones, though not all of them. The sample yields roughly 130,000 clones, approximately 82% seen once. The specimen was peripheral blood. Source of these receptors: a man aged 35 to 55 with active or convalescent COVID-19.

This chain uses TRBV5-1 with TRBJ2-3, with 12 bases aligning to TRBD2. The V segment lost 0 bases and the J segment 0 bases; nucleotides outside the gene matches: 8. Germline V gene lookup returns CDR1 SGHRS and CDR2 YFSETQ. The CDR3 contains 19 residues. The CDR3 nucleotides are TGCGCCAGCAGCTTGGGGGTGACTAGCGGGGGCCATAGCACAGATACGCAGTATTTT. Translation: CASSLGVTSGGHSTDTQYF.

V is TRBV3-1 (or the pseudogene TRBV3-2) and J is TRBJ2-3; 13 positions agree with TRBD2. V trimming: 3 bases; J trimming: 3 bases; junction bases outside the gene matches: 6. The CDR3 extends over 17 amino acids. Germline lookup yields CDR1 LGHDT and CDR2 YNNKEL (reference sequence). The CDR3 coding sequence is TGTGCCAGCAGCCAGACGGGACTAGCGGGAACTACAGATACGCAGTATTTT. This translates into CASSQTGLAGTTDTQYF.

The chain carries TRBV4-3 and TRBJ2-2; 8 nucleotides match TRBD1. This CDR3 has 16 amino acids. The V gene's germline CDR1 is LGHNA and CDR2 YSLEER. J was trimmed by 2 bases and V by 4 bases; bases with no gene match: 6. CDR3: CASSRETGVNTGELFF. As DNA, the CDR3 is TGCGCCAGCAGCCGGGAGACAGGGGTCAACACCGGGGAGCTGTTTTTT.